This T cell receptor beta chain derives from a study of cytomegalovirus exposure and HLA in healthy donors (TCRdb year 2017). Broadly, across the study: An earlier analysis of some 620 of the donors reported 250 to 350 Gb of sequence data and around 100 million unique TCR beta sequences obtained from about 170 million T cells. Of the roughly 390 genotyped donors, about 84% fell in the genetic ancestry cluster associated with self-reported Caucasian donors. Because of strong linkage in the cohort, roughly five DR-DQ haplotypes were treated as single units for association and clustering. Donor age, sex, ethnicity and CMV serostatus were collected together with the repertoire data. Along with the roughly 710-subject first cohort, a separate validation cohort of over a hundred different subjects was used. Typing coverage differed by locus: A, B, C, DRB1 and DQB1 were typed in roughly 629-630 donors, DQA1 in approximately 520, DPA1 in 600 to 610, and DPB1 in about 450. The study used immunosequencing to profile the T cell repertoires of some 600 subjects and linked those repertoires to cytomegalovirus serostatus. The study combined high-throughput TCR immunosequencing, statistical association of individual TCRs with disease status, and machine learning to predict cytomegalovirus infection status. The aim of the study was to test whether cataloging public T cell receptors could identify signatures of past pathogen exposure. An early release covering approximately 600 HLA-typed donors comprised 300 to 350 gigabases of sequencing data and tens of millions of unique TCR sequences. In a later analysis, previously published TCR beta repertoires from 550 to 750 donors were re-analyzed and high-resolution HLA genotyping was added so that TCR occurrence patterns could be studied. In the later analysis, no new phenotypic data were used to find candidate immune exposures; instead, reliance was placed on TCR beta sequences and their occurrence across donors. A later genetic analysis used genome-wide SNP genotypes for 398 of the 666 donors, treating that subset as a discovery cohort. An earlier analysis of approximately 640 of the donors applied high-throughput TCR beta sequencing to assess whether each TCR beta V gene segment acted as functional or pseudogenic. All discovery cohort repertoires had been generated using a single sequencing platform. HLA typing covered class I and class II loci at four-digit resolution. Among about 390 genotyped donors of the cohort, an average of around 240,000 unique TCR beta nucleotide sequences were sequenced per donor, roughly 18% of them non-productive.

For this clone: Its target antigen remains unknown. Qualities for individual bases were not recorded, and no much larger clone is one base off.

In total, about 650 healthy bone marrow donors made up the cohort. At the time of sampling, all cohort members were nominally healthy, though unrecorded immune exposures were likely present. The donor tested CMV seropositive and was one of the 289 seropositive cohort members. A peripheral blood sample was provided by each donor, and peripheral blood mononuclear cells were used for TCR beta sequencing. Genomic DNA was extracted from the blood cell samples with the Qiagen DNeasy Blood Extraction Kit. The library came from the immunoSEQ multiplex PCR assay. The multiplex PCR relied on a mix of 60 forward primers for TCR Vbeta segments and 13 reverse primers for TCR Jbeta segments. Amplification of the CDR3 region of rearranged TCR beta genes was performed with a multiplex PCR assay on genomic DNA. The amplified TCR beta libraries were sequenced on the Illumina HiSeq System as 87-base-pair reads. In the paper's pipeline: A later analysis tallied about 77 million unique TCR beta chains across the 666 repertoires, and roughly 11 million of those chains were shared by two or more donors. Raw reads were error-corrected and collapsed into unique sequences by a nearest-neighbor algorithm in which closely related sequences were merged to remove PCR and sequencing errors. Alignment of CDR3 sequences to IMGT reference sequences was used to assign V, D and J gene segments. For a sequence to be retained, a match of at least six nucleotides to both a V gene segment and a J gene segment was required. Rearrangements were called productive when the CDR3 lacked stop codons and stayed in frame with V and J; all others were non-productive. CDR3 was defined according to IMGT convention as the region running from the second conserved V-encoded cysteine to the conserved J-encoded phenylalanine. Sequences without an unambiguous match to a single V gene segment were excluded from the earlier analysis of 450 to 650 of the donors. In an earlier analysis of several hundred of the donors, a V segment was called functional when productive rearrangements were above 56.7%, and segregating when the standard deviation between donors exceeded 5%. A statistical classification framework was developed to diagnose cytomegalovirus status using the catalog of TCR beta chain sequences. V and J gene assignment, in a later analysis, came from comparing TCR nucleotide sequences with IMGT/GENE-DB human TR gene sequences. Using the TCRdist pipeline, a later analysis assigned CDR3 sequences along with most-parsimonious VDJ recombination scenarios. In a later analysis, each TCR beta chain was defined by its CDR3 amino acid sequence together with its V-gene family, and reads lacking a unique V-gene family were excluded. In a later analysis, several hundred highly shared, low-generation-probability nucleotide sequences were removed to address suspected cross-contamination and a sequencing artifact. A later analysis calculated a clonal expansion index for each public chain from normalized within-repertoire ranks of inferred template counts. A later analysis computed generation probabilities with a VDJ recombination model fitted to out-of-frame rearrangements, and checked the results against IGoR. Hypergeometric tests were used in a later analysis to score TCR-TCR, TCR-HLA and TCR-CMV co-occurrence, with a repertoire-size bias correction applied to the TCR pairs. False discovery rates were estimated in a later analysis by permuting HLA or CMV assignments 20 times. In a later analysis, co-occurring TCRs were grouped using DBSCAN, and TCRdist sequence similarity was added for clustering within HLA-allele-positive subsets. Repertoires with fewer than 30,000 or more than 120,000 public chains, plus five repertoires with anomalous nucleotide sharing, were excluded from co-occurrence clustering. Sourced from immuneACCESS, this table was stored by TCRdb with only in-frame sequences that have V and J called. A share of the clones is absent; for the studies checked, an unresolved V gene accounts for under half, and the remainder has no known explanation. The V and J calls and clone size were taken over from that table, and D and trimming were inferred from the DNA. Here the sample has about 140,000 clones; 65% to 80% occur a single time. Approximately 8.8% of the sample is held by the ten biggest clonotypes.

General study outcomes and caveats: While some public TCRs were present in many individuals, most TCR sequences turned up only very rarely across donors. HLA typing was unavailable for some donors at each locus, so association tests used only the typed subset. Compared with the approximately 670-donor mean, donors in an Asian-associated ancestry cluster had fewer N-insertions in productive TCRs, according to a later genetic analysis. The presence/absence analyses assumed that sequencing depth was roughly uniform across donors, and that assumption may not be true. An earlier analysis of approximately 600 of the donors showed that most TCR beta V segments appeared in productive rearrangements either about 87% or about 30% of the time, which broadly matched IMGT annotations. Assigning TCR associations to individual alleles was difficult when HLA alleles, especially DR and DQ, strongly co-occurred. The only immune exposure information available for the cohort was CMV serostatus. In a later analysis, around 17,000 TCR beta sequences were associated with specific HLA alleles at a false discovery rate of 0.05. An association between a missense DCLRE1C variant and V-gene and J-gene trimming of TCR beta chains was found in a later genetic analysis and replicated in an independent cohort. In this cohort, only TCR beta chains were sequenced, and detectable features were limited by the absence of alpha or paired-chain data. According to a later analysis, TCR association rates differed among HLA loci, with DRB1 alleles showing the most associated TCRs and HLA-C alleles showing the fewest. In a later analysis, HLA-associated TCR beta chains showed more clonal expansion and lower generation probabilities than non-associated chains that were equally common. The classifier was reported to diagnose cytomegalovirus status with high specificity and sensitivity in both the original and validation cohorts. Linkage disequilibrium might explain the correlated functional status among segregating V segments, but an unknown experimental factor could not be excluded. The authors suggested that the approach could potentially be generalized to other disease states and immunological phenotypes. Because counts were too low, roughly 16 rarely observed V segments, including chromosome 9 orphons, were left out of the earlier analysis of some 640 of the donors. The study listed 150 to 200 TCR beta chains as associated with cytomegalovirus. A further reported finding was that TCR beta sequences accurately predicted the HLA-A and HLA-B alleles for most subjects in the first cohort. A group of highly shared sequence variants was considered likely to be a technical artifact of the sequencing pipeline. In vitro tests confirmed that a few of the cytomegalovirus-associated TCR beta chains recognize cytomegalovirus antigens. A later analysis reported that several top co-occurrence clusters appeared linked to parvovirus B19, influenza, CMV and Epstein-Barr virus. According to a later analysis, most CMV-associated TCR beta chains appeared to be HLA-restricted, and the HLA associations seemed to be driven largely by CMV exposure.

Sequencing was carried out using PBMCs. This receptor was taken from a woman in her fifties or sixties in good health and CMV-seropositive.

The sequenced DNA: TGTGCCAGCAGCCAACTGACAGCCGAGCAGTACTTC. It specifies CASSQLTAEQYF. Here the chain combines TRBV7-3 and TRBJ2-7; TRBD1 is perhaps the D gene, given 5 matching bases. V gives up 5 bases and J gives up 6 bases, and the segment between their germline ends measures 11 bases. Per the germline V gene, SGHTA is the CDR1 and FQGTGA is the CDR2. The CDR3 starts with the cysteine, ends with the phenylalanine, and has 12 residues. Only the CDR3 DNA stays, 36 bases, in frame from base 1. The CDR3, completed at both ends by the reference TRBV7-3 and TRBJ2-7 genes, gives the full variable domain GAGVSQTPSNKVTEKGKYVELRCDPISGHTALYWYRQSLGQGPEFLIYFQGTGAADDSGLPNDRFFAVRPEGSVSTLKIQRTERGDSAVYLCASSQLTAEQYFGPGTRLTVT.